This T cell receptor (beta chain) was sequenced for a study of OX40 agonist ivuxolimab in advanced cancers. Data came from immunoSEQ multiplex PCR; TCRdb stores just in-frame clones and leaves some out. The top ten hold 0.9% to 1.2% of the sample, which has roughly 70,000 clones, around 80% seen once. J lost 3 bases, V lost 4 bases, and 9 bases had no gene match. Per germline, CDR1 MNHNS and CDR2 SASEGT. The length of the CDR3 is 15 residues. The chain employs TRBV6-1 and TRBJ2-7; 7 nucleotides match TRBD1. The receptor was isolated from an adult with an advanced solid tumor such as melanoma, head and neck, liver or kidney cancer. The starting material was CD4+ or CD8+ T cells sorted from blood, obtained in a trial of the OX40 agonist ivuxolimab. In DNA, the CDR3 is TGTGCCAGCAGTGTTATTGCACAGGGGTTCTACGAGCAGTACTTC. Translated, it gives CASSVIAQGFYEQYF.